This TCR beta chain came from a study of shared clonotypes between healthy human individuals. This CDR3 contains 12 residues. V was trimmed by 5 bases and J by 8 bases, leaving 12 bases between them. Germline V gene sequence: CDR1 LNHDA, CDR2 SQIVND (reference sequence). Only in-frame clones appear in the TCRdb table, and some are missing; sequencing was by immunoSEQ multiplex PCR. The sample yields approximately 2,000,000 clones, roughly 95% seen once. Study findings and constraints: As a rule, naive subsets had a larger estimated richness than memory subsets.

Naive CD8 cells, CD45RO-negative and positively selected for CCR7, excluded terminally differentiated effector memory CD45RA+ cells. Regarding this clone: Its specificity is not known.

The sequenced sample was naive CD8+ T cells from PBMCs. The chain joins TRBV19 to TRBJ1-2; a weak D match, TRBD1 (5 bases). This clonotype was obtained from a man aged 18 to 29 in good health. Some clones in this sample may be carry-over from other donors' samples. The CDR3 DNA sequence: TGTGCCAGTAGTCCCGGGACCAAGGGCTACACCTTC. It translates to CASSPGTKGYTF.